This T cell receptor (beta chain) was obtained from a study of blood T cell repertoires in COVID-19. For the study at large: COVID-19 samples collected from the United States, Italy and Spain covered acute and convalescent phases. T cells, B-cell-depleted T cells, or PBMCs supplied cDNA or gDNA.

Per the authors' pipeline: Reference gene primer amplification in the assay estimated nucleated cell counts. Produced via immunoSEQ multiplex PCR; TCRdb's table is partial and in-frame only. V, J and clone size are those of that table, while D and trimming were read from the DNA. Of roughly 80,000 clones in the sample, more than 70% are singletons; the top ten hold roughly 3%. CDR1 and CDR2 (germline): SGDLS, YYNGEE. The CDR3 totals 13 residues. V lost 3 bases and J 1 base, leaving 7 bases between the germline ends. The sample comprised peripheral blood. This clonotype originated in a woman older than 75 with acute or convalescent COVID-19. The chain joins TRBV9 to TRBJ2-5; the D gene is possibly TRBD1 (5 bases). CDR3 nucleotide sequence: TGTGCCAGCAGCGCCCAGGGCCAAGAGACCCAGTACTTC. It yields the protein CASSAQGQETQYF.